One T cell receptor beta chain is described in this entry. Its antigen is unknown. This CDR3 has 16 residues. Germline values: CDR1 SGHVS, CDR2 FNYEAQ. V shed 5 bases and J shed 0 bases, with 14 bases lying between them. This specimen comes from a study of PD-1 blockade in classical Hodgkin lymphoma. About the research overall: Patients were treated with nivolumab at 3 mg/kg, and this was given intravenously every 2 weeks. Regarding the study as a whole: Those achieving complete response showed baseline diversity like newly diagnosed patients.

Brentuximab vedotin exposure varied, and every patient relapsed after autologous stem cell transplantation. Patients reached a best response of complete response, partial response or progressive disease. Generated by immunoSEQ multiplex PCR, the TCRdb table keeps only in-frame clones and is missing some. The repertoire holds about 98,000 clones, with more than 90% as singletons. This chain links TRBV7-6 with TRBJ2-1, with D unresolved. The sequenced sample was peripheral blood mononuclear cells (PBMCs), obtained at baseline. This sequence originates from a human donor with classical Hodgkin lymphoma. CDR3 coding DNA: TGTGCCAGCAGCCCTCAAGATGGCAGCTCCTACAATGAGCAGTTCTTC. As protein: CASSPQDGSSYNEQFF.